This T cell receptor (beta chain) was profiled in a study of cytomegalovirus exposure and HLA in healthy donors. Study results and caveats: It was in a later analysis that TCR association rates were seen to vary by HLA locus, highest for DRB1 and lowest for HLA-C.

With 8 bases removed from V and 8 bases from J, the gap between germline ends came to 24 bases. CDR3 length: 15 amino acids. Per the germline V gene, CDR1 is MNHNS and CDR2 is SASEGT. Notes on this clone: Its target is unknown.

13 Jbeta primers and 60 Vbeta primers were used for the PCR. Clones were sequenced by immunoSEQ multiplex PCR, and TCRdb holds only the in-frame ones, with some missing. The repertoire consists of some 110,000 clones, with over 65% occurring once and the leading ten covering around 8.4%. Material: PBMCs. V and J are TRBV6-1 and TRBJ2-5; possibly TRBD2 for D (6 bases). This receptor was taken from a man aged 35-49 years in good health and CMV-seropositive. CDR3 sequence reads: CASDGTGVAVGTQYF. DNA of the CDR3: TGTGCCAGCGATGGAACGGGGGTCGCTGTGGGTACCCAGTACTTC.